Sequencing of this T cell receptor beta chain was carried out in a study of T cells in tumors after PD-1 blockade (dated by TCRdb to the late 2010s). General notes on the study: Prior checkpoint blockade, systemic immunosuppressant use, and recent radiotherapy or other anti-cancer therapy within 4 weeks were grounds for patient exclusion. The study performed paired single-cell RNA and TCR sequencing on site-matched tumors from BCC or SCC patients before and after anti-PD-1 therapy. On average, peripheral blood samples yielded some 37,000 unique clonotypes and 100,000 or so TCR templates (range roughly 24,679-257,772). To compare blood and tumor clonotypes, bulk TCR sequencing was performed on under 12 peripheral blood samples from roughly 5 patients. Some patients also continued taking vismodegib 150 mg daily during anti-PD-1 treatment. Clinical response was assessed using RECIST version 1.1. Pembrolizumab 200 mg every 3 weeks or cemiplimab 350 mg every 2 weeks was administered to patients. Paper-wide results and their limitations: The source of novel T cell clones was not identified and could include lymphoid organs or rare unexpanded clones within the tumor or its periphery. Roughly 41% of tumor TCR clonotypes were detected in blood, and some novel exhausted tumor clones were observed in pre-treatment blood, which was taken as suggesting peripheral recruitment.

From a lookup of the germline V gene, CDR1 and CDR2 are ENHRY and SYGVKD. Counted from cysteine to phenylalanine, this CDR3 has 13 amino acids. CDR3 DNA is the only sequence kept; it has 39 bases, read in frame from the first base. V sheds 7 bases and J sheds 7 bases, leaving 14 bases between their ends. The immunoSEQ platform was used for deep TCRbeta sequencing. In the original analysis: For further analysis, only productive rearrangements were exported out of the immunoSEQ Analyzer. T cell phenotypes were assigned to bulk TCRbeta clonotypes by matching the clonotypes to single-cell RNA+TCR-seq clones with the same TCRbeta sequence. Clone enrichment in tumor was computed as tumor frequency divided by PBMC frequency from bulk TCR sequencing. GLIPH was used to group TCRs into specificity groups, clusters of distinct TCRs likely recognizing common antigens via shared CDR3 motifs. The table comes from immuneACCESS by way of TCRdb, which keeps in-frame sequences with V and J called. Part of the clones is missing from these tables; in studies checked, under half for an unresolved V gene and the rest for unknown reasons. V and J calls and clone size follow that table, whereas D and trimming were derived from the DNA. In this sample the table shows approximately 60,000 clones, over 75% of which occur a single time. The ten most abundant clones make up around 15% of the sample.

Of note for this clone: Its specific antigen is unknown. Nothing much larger sits one base from this clone, and base qualities are not available.

The time point label of this sample denotes: before anti-PD-1 therapy. For bulk TCRbeta sequencing, genomic DNA was extracted from tumor biopsies or peripheral blood, and input amounts ranged from roughly 616 ng to 6,004 ng. Every patient was a poor candidate for surgical resection and had histologically proven advanced or metastatic basal or squamous cell carcinoma. The basal cell carcinoma cohort comprised fewer than twelve patients, of whom 8 had bulk tumor TCR sequencing. The clonotype originates from a human donor with basal cell carcinoma. The material was PBMCs, obtained before anti-PD-1 treatment. The chain uses TRBV10-3 and TRBJ2-1; the D gene is possibly TRBD1, with 7 bases matching. CDR3 region: CAIKEGARNEQFF. The DNA sequence reads TGTGCCATCAAGGAGGGGGCTAGAAATGAGCAGTTCTTC.